This T cell receptor beta chain was captured in a study of blood T cell repertoires in COVID-19. About the study: Spain, Italy and the United States supplied samples that represented acute and convalescent COVID-19.

Data came from immunoSEQ multiplex PCR; TCRdb stores just in-frame clones and leaves some out. The sample lists 200,000 to 250,000 clones; 80% were seen once. CDR1 and CDR2 (germline): KGHSH, LQKENI. The CDR3 consists of 15 residues. The V and J ends lost 6 bases and 2 bases respectively, with 16 bases between them. The sequence was obtained from a woman in her seventies with acute or convalescent COVID-19. The chain uses TRBV18 and TRBJ1-2, with D unclear. The sample consisted of peripheral blood. CDR3 protein: CASSDSRGGNYGYTF. The CDR3 nucleotides read TGTGCCAGCTCGGATTCCAGAGGAGGGAACTATGGCTACACCTTC.